Listed here are 4 T cell receptor beta chains from one sample, sequenced in a study of neurological immune-mediated disorders. Using its own MiXCR run on the 5' RACE reads, TCRdb lists one record per CDR3 protein. The sample has tens of thousands of distinct CDR3 sequences, around 3.5% seen once. The sample taken for sequencing was PBMCs. The origin of the receptors is a woman in her forties or fifties with multiple sclerosis.

In this sample, this clonotype turned up many times. V and J are TRBV7-9 and TRBJ2-3; D uncertain. The V end lost 1 base, the J end lost 5 bases, and 4 bases lay between the germline ends. CDR3 size: 12 residues. Germline CDR1 SEHNR, CDR2 FQNEAQ (reference sequence). In DNA, the CDR3 is TGTGCCAGCAGCTTAGTACGAGATACGCAGTATTTT. Protein product: CASSLVRDTQYF.

This clonotype was seen ten or more times. V gene TRBV5-1 combines with J gene TRBJ1-2, with 7 bases matching TRBD1. This CDR3 comprises 15 residues. V shed 1 base, J shed 0 bases, and the junction held 3 bases outside the gene matches. The germline V gene has CDR1 SGHRS and CDR2 YFSETQ. The CDR3 is CASSLRGQPNYGYTF. The DNA of the CDR3 is TGCGCCAGCAGCTTGAGGGGACAGCCTAACTATGGCTACACCTTC.

The chain combines TRBV20-1 with TRBJ1-2; TRBD1 agrees at 7 bases. CDR1 and CDR2 (germline): DFQATT, SNEGSKA (reference sequence). CDR3 length: 14 residues. The V gene end was trimmed by 1 base and the J gene end by 5 bases; junction bases not matched to a gene: 7. CDR3 in DNA: TGCAGTGCTAGAGCAAGCGGGACAGCTTATGGCTACACCTTC. Its translation: CSARASGTAYGYTF.

This clonotype was detected ten times or more. This chain joins TRBV7-9 and TRBJ2-1; tentative D call: TRBD2 (6 bases). V lost 8 bases, J lost 6 bases, and 11 bases lay in between. This CDR3 contains 12 residues. In germline, CDR1 is SEHNR, CDR2 FQNEAQ (reference sequence). The chain's CDR3 is CASGGGTNEQFF. For the CDR3, the DNA is TGTGCCAGCGGTGGGGGGACCAATGAGCAGTTCTTC. Together with reference TRBV7-9 and TRBJ2-1, the CDR3 gives the full variable domain: DTGVSQNPRHKITKRGQNVTFRCDPISEHNRLYWYRQTLGQGPEFLTYFQNEAQLEKSRLLSDRFSAERPKGSFSTLEIQRTEQGDSAMYLCASGGGTNEQFFGPGTRLTVL.